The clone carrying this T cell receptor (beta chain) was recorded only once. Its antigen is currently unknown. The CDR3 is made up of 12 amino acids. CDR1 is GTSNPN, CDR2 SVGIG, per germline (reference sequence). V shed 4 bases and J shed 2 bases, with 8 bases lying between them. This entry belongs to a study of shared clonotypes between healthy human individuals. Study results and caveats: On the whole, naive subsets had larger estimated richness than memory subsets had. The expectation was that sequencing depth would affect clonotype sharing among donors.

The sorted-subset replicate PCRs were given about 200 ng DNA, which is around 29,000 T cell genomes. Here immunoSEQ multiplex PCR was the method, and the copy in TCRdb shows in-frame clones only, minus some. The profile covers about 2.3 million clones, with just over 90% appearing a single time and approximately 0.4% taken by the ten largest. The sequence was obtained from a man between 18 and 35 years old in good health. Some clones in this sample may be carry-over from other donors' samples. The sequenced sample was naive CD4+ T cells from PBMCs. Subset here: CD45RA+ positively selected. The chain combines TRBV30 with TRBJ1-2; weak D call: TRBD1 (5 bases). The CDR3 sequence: CAWTEGNYGYTF. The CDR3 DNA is TGTGCCTGGACCGAGGGGAACTATGGCTACACCTTC. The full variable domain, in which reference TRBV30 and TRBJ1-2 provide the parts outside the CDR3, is SQTIHQWPATLVQPVGSPLSLECTVEGTSNPNLYWYRQAAGRGLQLLFYSVGIGQISSEVPQNLSASRPQDRQFILSSKKLLLSDSGFYLCAWTEGNYGYTFGSGTRLTVV.